The 28 T cell receptor beta chains below all came from one sample that was sequenced in a study of T cell repertoires in cytomegalovirus infection. These TCRs are of unknown antigen specificity. TCRdb re-called the reads through MiXCR, storing one row per CDR3 protein. The data contain under 350,000 distinct CDR3 sequences, around 20% of them singletons. The sequencing used cultured PBMCs, collected from culture after CMV antigen stimulation. The receptors were sampled from a human donor in good health (CMV status not recorded). Some clones in this sample may be carry-over from other donors' samples.

This clonotype was detected many times. The genes are TRBV6-1 and TRBJ2-7; a weak D match, TRBD1 (6 bases). This CDR3 contains 14 residues. The germline V gene has CDR1 MNHNS and CDR2 SASEGT. V was trimmed by 3 bases and J by 7 bases, leaving 16 bases between them. CDR3 bases: TGTGCCAGCAGTGAGGGGGCCGGGGCTTGGGAGCAGTACGTC. The encoded protein is CASSEGAGAWEQYV.

For this clonotype: Possible read error: a much larger clone is one base away. The gene calls are TRBV27 and TRBJ1-2, with 11 bases fitting TRBD1. This CDR3 is 15 amino acids long. V trimming: 5 bases; J trimming: 5 bases; junction bases outside the gene matches: 7. The V gene's germline CDR1 is MNHEY and CDR2 SMNVEV (reference sequence). The CDR3 spells CASSPPGQGVYGYTF. Written as DNA, the CDR3 is TGTGCCAGCAGTCCCCCGGGACAGGGGGTTTATGGCTACACCTTC.

The rearrangement links TRBV24-1 to TRBJ2-4; D could derive from TRBD1 or TRBD2 (5 bases each). The CDR3 runs 16 residues. V lost 3 bases to trimming and J lost 6 bases, with 17 bases between them. Looked up from germline, CDR1 is KGHDR and CDR2 is SFDVKD. CDR3 loop: CATSDGTSDWGNIQYF. CDR3 DNA: TGTGCCACCAGTGATGGGACGTCAGATTGGGGAAACATTCAGTACTTC.

This clonotype was seen a handful of times. V usage is TRBV11-2 and J usage is TRBJ2-3; TRBD2 might be the D (5 bases). The CDR3 covers 15 residues. The germline V and J ends were trimmed by 5 bases and 4 bases, with 16 bases remaining between them. Germline CDR1 SGHAT, CDR2 FQNNGV. CDR3 nucleotides: TGTGCCAGCAGCCCGAACGGTGCTAGCTCAGATACGCAGTATTTT. Translated: CASSPNGASSDTQYF.

This clonotype was seen repeatedly, ten times or more. This sequence joins TRBV7-9 and TRBJ2-1; TRBD2 might be the D (6 bases). The CDR3 is made up of 14 amino acids. V dropped 5 bases and J dropped 3 bases, with 11 bases sitting between them. CDR1 SEHNR and CDR2 FQNEAQ come from the germline V gene (reference sequence). CDR3 nucleotides: TGTGCCAGCAGCAGGGACTCTCACTACAATGAGCAGTTCTTC. Amino acid sequence: CASSRDSHYNEQFF. Complete variable domain (other parts from reference TRBV7-9 and TRBJ2-1): DTGVSQNPRHKITKRGQNVTFRCDPISEHNRLYWYRQTLGQGPEFLTYFQNEAQLEKSRLLSDRFSAERPKGSFSTLEIQRTEQGDSAMYLCASSRDSHYNEQFFGPGTRLTVL.

This clonotype was detected ten times or more. The V gene is TRBV4-1, the J gene TRBJ1-1; 7 positions match TRBD1. The J segment lost 2 bases and the V segment lost 0 bases, leaving 3 bases of the junction unmatched. CDR1 is MGHRA and CDR2 is YSYEKL in the germline V gene. The CDR3 is 15 amino acids. In DNA, the CDR3 is TGCGCCAGCAGCCAAGAAGGGACAGCCAACACTGAAGCTTTCTTT. It codes for CASSQEGTANTEAFF.

This clonotype turned up a few times. Given a much more abundant clone one base away, this may be a read error. This chain connects TRBV19 to TRBJ2-2; D unclear. The CDR3 spans 11 residues. Trimming took off 9 bases at V and 3 bases at J, with 5 bases between the two ends. The germline V gene has CDR1 LNHDA and CDR2 SQIVND (reference sequence). CDR3 sequence reads: CASEYTGELFF. The CDR3 bases are TGTGCCAGCGAGTACACCGGGGAGCTGTTTTTT.

The V call is TRBV9, the J call TRBJ2-1, with D possibly TRBD2 on 5 matching bases. The V gene's germline CDR1 is SGDLS and CDR2 YYNGEE. CDR3 length equals 15 residues. V was pared by 0 bases and J by 2 bases, with 9 bases between. In nucleotides, the CDR3 is TGTGCCAGCAGCGTAGTAAGCGGTACCTACAATGAGCAGTTCTTC. Its translation is CASSVVSGTYNEQFF.

This clonotype was seen repeatedly, ten times or more. This chain connects TRBV7-2 to TRBJ2-5, with 7 nucleotides matching TRBD2. Germline CDR1 reads SGHTA; CDR2 reads FQGNSA. The trim removed 5 bases at V and 4 bases at J, leaving 13 bases unmatched. This CDR3 region has 16 residues. CDR3 residues: CASSLRWAGASETQYF. As DNA, the CDR3 is TGTGCCAGCAGCCTCAGATGGGCGGGAGCCTCAGAGACCCAGTACTTC.

This clonotype turned up a few times. The chain carries TRBV6-8 and TRBJ1-2; 8 positions match TRBD1. In germline, CDR1 is MNHGY, CDR2 SAAAGT. The CDR3 loop spans 13 amino acids. Trimming cost V 4 bases and J 8 bases; bases outside gene matches: 6. The CDR3 reads CASSSTGAFGYTF. The CDR3 nucleotides are TGTGCCAGCAGTTCGACAGGGGCCTTCGGCTACACCTTC.

This clonotype was recorded at least ten times. The V and J genes are TRBV5-5 and TRBJ2-4; D not resolved. Between the trimmed V and J ends, which lost 0 bases and 6 bases, there was a span of 4 bases. The CDR3 consists of 12 residues. In germline, CDR1 is SGHKS, CDR2 YYEKEE (reference sequence). The CDR3 DNA reads TGTGCCAGCAGCTTGGACTTAAACATTCAGTACTTC. Amino acids: CASSLDLNIQYF.

This clonotype was detected ten times or more. The J gene is TRBJ1-2, the V gene TRBV27, with 8 positions matching TRBD1. J lost 2 bases, V lost 6 bases, and 14 bases had no gene match. This CDR3 contains 17 residues. Germline V CDR1 and CDR2: MNHEY, SMNVEV (reference sequence). The CDR3 DNA reads as TGTGCCAGCAGCCCCATCATATCCGGGACAGGAAACTATGGCTACACCTTC. Encoded protein: CASSPIISGTGNYGYTF.

This clonotype was seen repeatedly, ten times or more. V is TRBV7-2 and J is TRBJ1-6; the match to TRBD1 covers 10 bases. Germline CDR1 SGHTA, CDR2 FQGNSA. V lost 5 bases to trimming and J lost 8 bases; unmatched junction nucleotides: 3. CDR3 length: 14 residues. CDR3 residues: CASSIDRGHSPLHF. DNA for the CDR3: TGTGCCAGCAGCATCGACAGGGGGCATTCACCCCTCCACTTT.

This clonotype was detected a few times. This chain links TRBV6-6 with TRBJ2-1, with 7 bases identical to TRBD2. The junction had 10 bases not matched to a gene; V was cut back by 8 bases and J by 3 bases. The germline CDR1 and CDR2 sequences are MNHNY and SVGAGI (reference sequence). The CDR3 is 15 amino acids. DNA of the CDR3: TGTGCCAGCCGGCCTGGCGGGAGACTCTACAATGAGCAGTTCTTC. Protein: CASRPGGRLYNEQFF.

This clonotype was seen only a few times. CDR3 region: CASTTDRVSSDTQYF. CDR3 coding DNA: TGTGCCAGCACCACCGATAGAGTGTCCTCAGATACGCAGTATTTT. The rearrangement uses TRBV5-6 and TRBJ2-3; D gene ambiguous. Germline V gene lookup returns CDR1 SGHDT and CDR2 YYEEEE. This CDR3 has 15 residues. Trimming removed 6 bases from V and 4 bases from J, with 18 bases in between.

This clonotype was observed at least ten times. The chain carries TRBV7-3 and TRBJ2-1; D call uncertain. The CDR3 is 12 amino acids. V dropped 5 bases and J dropped 8 bases, with 10 bases sitting between them. CDR1 and CDR2 (germline): SGHTA, FQGTGA. The CDR3, as DNA: TGTGCCAGCAGCACCGACGAGGATGAGCAGTTCTTC. This sequence encodes CASSTDEDEQFF.

This chain links TRBV5-4 with TRBJ2-7; maybe TRBD2 (6 bases). The length of the CDR3 is 13 residues. Germline CDR1 SGHNT, CDR2 YYREEE (reference sequence). Trimming stripped 4 bases from V and 2 bases from J, with 10 bases between. The CDR3 DNA is TGTGCCAGCAGCAGGGACTCTCCCTACGAGCAGTACTTC. Its protein product is CASSRDSPYEQYF.

The rearrangement uses TRBV11-3 and TRBJ2-5, with D perhaps matching TRBD2 (6 bases). V dropped 7 bases and J dropped 3 bases, with 15 bases sitting between them. The CDR3 runs to 14 residues. In germline, CDR1 is SGHNT, CDR2 YENEEA. The CDR3 nucleotides read TGTGCCAGCAACGAAGGAGGGAACAAAGAGACCCAGTACTTC. It translates to CASNEGGNKETQYF.

There are many counts of this clonotype. The chain employs TRBV28 and TRBJ2-7; D gene uncertain. The CDR3 runs 14 residues. Trimming pared 3 bases from V and 3 bases from J, leaving 12 bases between. Germline V CDR1 and CDR2: MDHEN, SYDVKM. CDR3 amino acids: CASSFSGSHYEQYF. The DNA for the CDR3 is TGTGCCAGCAGTTTCTCCGGGTCCCACTACGAGCAGTACTTC.

This clonotype came up many times. The chain uses TRBV7-8 and TRBJ1-2; D gene unclear. Germline V CDR1 and CDR2: SGHVS, FQNEAQ. The CDR3 runs to 14 residues. The germline V and J ends were trimmed by 5 bases and 3 bases, with 13 bases remaining between them. CDR3 sequence reads: CASSQTRLDYGYTF. Here the CDR3 DNA reads TGTGCCAGCAGCCAAACCCGATTGGACTATGGCTACACCTTC.

This clonotype was counted a few times. The chain links TRBV29-1 to TRBJ2-1; D might be TRBD1 (6 bases). V lost 3 bases, J lost 0 bases, and 12 bases lay in between. CDR3 size: 15 residues. Germline-derived CDR1 and CDR2 are SQVTM and ANQGSEA. CDR3 DNA sequence: TGCAGCGTTGAGATCGGACAGAGCTCCTACAATGAGCAGTTCTTC. It specifies CSVEIGQSSYNEQFF.

The V gene is TRBV27, the J gene TRBJ2-3; D call uncertain. CDR1 and CDR2 (germline): MNHEY, SMNVEV (reference sequence). Trimming pared 6 bases from V and 2 bases from J, leaving 15 bases between. The CDR3 extends over 15 amino acids. The CDR3 DNA is TGTGCCAGCAGACCTTTGACAAGTCCCACAGATACGCAGTATTTT. Amino acid sequence: CASRPLTSPTDTQYF.

This clonotype appeared many times. The rearrangement uses TRBV29-1 and TRBJ1-1; TRBD1 matches at 7 bases. V trimming: 2 bases; J trimming: 6 bases; junction bases outside the gene matches: 9. Germline-derived CDR1 and CDR2 are SQVTM and ANQGSEA. This CDR3 is 14 amino acids long. The DNA of the CDR3 is TGCAGCGTTGAAACTCAGACAGGGTGGTCTGAAGCTTTCTTT. Protein: CSVETQTGWSEAFF. Full variable domain (rest looked up from reference TRBV29-1 and TRBJ1-1): SAVISQKPSRDICQRGTSLTIQCQVDSQVTMMFWYRQQPGQSLTLIATANQGSEATYESGFVIDKFPISRPNLTFSTLTVSNMSPEDSSIYLCSVETQTGWSEAFFGQGTRLTVV.

The chain combines TRBV10-3 with TRBJ2-1; 10 nucleotides align to TRBD2. CDR1 and CDR2 from the germline V gene are ENHRY and SYGVKD. V was pared by 3 bases and J by 6 bases, with 2 bases of the junction left unmatched. This CDR3 region has 14 residues. In DNA form, the CDR3 reads TGTGCCATCAGTGAATGGACTAGCGGCAATGAGCAGTTCTTC. It yields the protein CAISEWTSGNEQFF.

This clonotype showed up just a few times. The J gene is TRBJ2-5, the V gene TRBV19, with 12 nucleotides matching TRBD1. This CDR3 spans 17 amino acids. The V gene's germline CDR1 is LNHDA and CDR2 SQIVND (reference sequence). The junction had 10 bases not matched to a gene; V was cut back by 8 bases and J by 0 bases. The CDR3 sequence: CASSGTGGLSYQETQYF. In nucleotides, the CDR3 is TGTGCCAGTTCCGGGACAGGGGGCCTTTCGTACCAAGAGACCCAGTACTTC.

The gene calls are TRBV6-2 or TRBV6-3 and TRBJ2-2, with no clear D. V was clipped by 2 bases and J by 6 bases, with 7 bases between them. Per germline, CDR1 MNHEY and CDR2 SVGEGT. This CDR3 is built from 13 residues. The CDR3 here is CASSYTQSGELFF. The CDR3 DNA reads as TGTGCCAGCAGTTACACCCAATCCGGGGAGCTGTTTTTT.

The chain joins TRBV5-4 to TRBJ1-4; TRBD1 aligns across 7 bases. Germline V gene data show CDR1 as SGHNT and CDR2 as YYREEE (reference sequence). This CDR3 spans 14 amino acids. V was clipped by 4 bases and J by 5 bases; unmatched bases: 5. The CDR3 DNA reads as TGTGCCAGCAGCCCGGGACAGATAAATGAAAAACTGTTTTTT. It is translated as CASSPGQINEKLFF.

On this clonotype: This may be a read error, as it is one base from a much larger clone. The chain couples TRBV6-5 to TRBJ2-3; the D is unclear. The CDR3 is made up of 12 amino acids. Germline V lookup: CDR1 MNHEY, CDR2 SVGAGI. The CDR3 loop reads CASIYGTDTQYF. The CDR3 coding sequence is TGTGCCAGCATTTACGGCACAGATACGCAGTATTTT.